Below are 30 T cell receptor beta chains sequenced from a single sample in a study of T cells in Graves' hyperthyroidism and ophthalmopathy. Using RNA transcripts as the source, TCR beta CDR3 regions were amplified. RT-PCR in the first round (using the HTBI primer set) targeted the TCR CDR3. TCRdb analysed the multiplex PCR reads with MiXCR anew, one entry per CDR3 protein. The sample carries around 610,000 distinct CDR3 sequences, roughly 14% recorded once. The sample was blood. These receptors all come from a woman aged 40 to 50 with Graves' ophthalmopathy.

The V gene is TRBV9, the J gene TRBJ2-7, with TRBD2 matching over 8 bases. Germline values: CDR1 SGDLS, CDR2 YYNGEE. Losses at the gene ends were 3 bases for V and 4 bases for J; bases not matched to a gene: 6. The CDR3 is 14 residues long. The CDR3 bases are TGTGCCAGCAGCGCCGGGACTAGGGGTTACGAGCAGTACTTC. Translation: CASSAGTRGYEQYF.

This sequence joins TRBV12-3 or TRBV12-4 and TRBJ1-1, with D tentatively TRBD1 (5 bases). The CDR3 is 15 residues long. V was cut by 5 bases and J by 0 bases, with 13 bases left in between. The CDR3 loop is CASSIRRDLNTEAFF. The CDR3, as DNA: TGTGCCAGCAGTATCCGCAGGGATTTGAACACTGAAGCTTTCTTT.

This clonotype was found a few times. The chain recombines TRBV11-2 with TRBJ2-2, with 7 positions matching TRBD1. CDR3 length equals 17 residues. Trimming took 4 bases from V and 3 from J; bases not matched to a gene: 11. The germline gives CDR1 SGHAT, CDR2 FQNNGV. The CDR3 reads CASSYPGDSWDTGELFF. The CDR3 nucleotides are TGTGCCAGCAGCTACCCCGGGGACAGTTGGGACACCGGGGAGCTGTTTTTT.

This clonotype was picked up many times. The rearrangement uses TRBV4-1 and TRBJ1-1; D remains unclear. Germline assignment: CDR1 MGHRA and CDR2 YSYEKL. The CDR3 runs to 13 residues. Trimming cost V 1 base and J 6 bases, with 9 bases left between them. The chain's CDR3 is CASSQVPNAEAFF. For the CDR3, the DNA is TGCGCCAGCAGCCAAGTCCCTAACGCTGAAGCTTTCTTT.

This clonotype has a handful of counts. The CDR3 spells CASSQTGVDGNTIYF. CDR3 nucleotide sequence: TGTGCCAGCAGCCAGACAGGGGTTGATGGAAACACCATATATTTT. The chain recombines TRBV6-1 with TRBJ1-3; 8 bases are shared with TRBD1. The CDR3 is made up of 15 amino acids. Germline V gene data show CDR1 as MNHNS and CDR2 as SASEGT. V gave up 6 bases and J gave up 3 bases; unmatched junction bases: 7.

This clonotype was picked up many times. The genes are TRBV20-1 and TRBJ2-7, with a tentative D call TRBD2 (5 bases). V was pared by 6 bases and J by 2 bases, with 14 bases between. From germline, CDR1 is DFQATT and CDR2 SNEGSKA (reference sequence). The CDR3 extends over 13 amino acids. CDR3 DNA: TGCAGTGCCGGAGGCTACGGGGCCTACGAGCAGTACTTC. This encodes CSAGGYGAYEQYF.

This clonotype was counted many times. CDR3 in DNA: TGTGCTAGTGAAAATCCAGGGGGCAATCAGCCCCAGCATTTT. The encoded protein is CASENPGGNQPQHF. The chain couples TRBV12-5 to TRBJ1-5; possible D gene TRBD1, 6 bases. The CDR3 is made up of 14 amino acids. Germline loops: CDR1 LGHNT, CDR2 FRNRAP. Trimming cost V 7 bases and J 2 bases, with 12 bases left between them.

Ten or more counts support this clonotype. CDR3 DNA sequence: TGTGCCACCAGCAGAGCAGGGGCAGGTTCCTACGAGCAGTACTTC. Translated: CATSRAGAGSYEQYF. V and J are TRBV15 and TRBJ2-7, with TRBD1 as a possible D gene (6 bases). This CDR3 has 15 amino acids. The ends were cut back, 1 base at V and 1 base at J, with 11 bases in the middle. Germline-derived CDR1 and CDR2 are LNHNV and YYDKDF (reference sequence).

This clonotype was observed many times. The J gene is TRBJ2-7, the V gene TRBV4-3; TRBD1 agrees at 11 bases. This CDR3 contains 15 residues. CDR1 and CDR2 (germline): LGHNA, YSLEER. With 0 bases clipped from V and 2 bases from J, the junction kept 0 bases outside the gene matches. The CDR3 DNA is TGCGCCAGCAGCCAAGAGGGACAGGGGGCCTACGAGCAGTACTTC. Residues: CASSQEGQGAYEQYF.

This clonotype was observed at least ten times. V is TRBV12-3 or TRBV12-4 and J is TRBJ1-2, with 9 bases identical to TRBD1. The V gene end was trimmed by 5 bases and the J gene end by 1 base; junction bases not matched to a gene: 5. The CDR3 has 15 amino acids. CDR3 DNA: TGTGCCAGCAGTCCAGGACAGGGGAGTAACTATGGCTACACCTTC. Its protein product is CASSPGQGSNYGYTF.

This chain joins TRBV7-9 and TRBJ2-4, with TRBD2 matching 9 bases. V lost 5 bases to trimming and J lost 8 bases; unmatched junction nucleotides: 10. CDR3 size: 15 residues. In germline, CDR1 is SEHNR, CDR2 FQNEAQ (reference sequence). The CDR3 DNA is TGTGCCAGCAGCCCTATAGGCGGGAGGGAGGACATTCAGTACTTC. It yields the protein CASSPIGGREDIQYF.

Many counts were recorded for this clonotype. The V and J genes are TRBV11-2 and TRBJ2-2, with 12 nucleotides matching TRBD2. V trimming: 5 bases; J trimming: 6 bases; junction bases outside the gene matches: 16. The V gene's germline CDR1 is SGHAT and CDR2 FQNNGV. The CDR3 runs to 19 residues. The chain's CDR3 is CASSRRLAGEVLVPGELFF. The CDR3 DNA follows: TGTGCCAGCAGCCGGCGACTAGCGGGAGAGGTCTTGGTCCCCGGGGAGCTGTTTTTT.

The CDR3 DNA is TGTGCCAGCAGCCCCTTAAATGGCGCGGCCGAGCAGTACTTC. Protein: CASSPLNGAAEQYF. The gene calls are TRBV3-1 and TRBJ2-7, with D unresolved. With 4 bases removed from V and 6 bases from J, the gap between germline ends came to 16 bases. This CDR3 has 14 amino acids. In germline, CDR1 is LGHDT, CDR2 YNNKEL (reference sequence).

V gene TRBV11-3 combines with J gene TRBJ2-2; possible D gene TRBD2, 5 bases. CDR3 size: 14 residues. V was clipped by 5 bases and J by 0 bases, with 7 bases between them. Germline V CDR1 and CDR2: SGHNT, YENEEA. The CDR3 protein is CASSGETNTGELFF. Here the CDR3 DNA reads TGTGCCAGCAGCGGGGAGACGAACACCGGGGAGCTGTTTTTT.

This clonotype was observed at least ten times. The germline gene is not matched at one end of the junction; a read error may be the cause. This sequence joins TRBV7-7 and TRBJ1-5, with D possibly matching TRBD1 (6 bases). This CDR3 comprises 19 residues. In germline, CDR1 is SSHAT, CDR2 FNYEAQ (reference sequence). CDR3 in amino acids: CASTSRRTTGYYGNQPQHF. The CDR3 DNA sequence: TGTGCTAGCACCTCCCGGCGGACCACAGGGTACTATGGCAATCAGCCCCAGCATTTT.

This clonotype was observed a few times. The junction shows a germline mismatch at one end, possibly a read error. The rearrangement joins TRBV5-1 to TRBJ1-2, with 7 positions matching TRBD1. Germline V gives CDR1 SGHRS, CDR2 YFSETQ. The CDR3 is made up of 14 amino acids. CDR3 bases: TGCGCCAACAGCTTGGGGCAGGGGGACTATGGCTACACCTTC. Protein product: CANSLGQGDYGYTF.

This clonotype was detected ten times or more. This chain uses TRBV20-1 with TRBJ1-3; D is unresolved. Germline CDR1 and CDR2: DFQATT and SNEGSKA (reference sequence). V lost 1 base, J lost 1 base, and 5 bases lay in between. The CDR3 length is 13 residues. CDR3 bases: TGCAGTGCTAGAGGAGGGTCTGGAAACACCATATATTTT. It yields the protein CSARGGSGNTIYF.

This clonotype was counted ten times or more. The chain joins TRBV7-2 to TRBJ2-7; a possible D gene is TRBD2 (6 bases). The CDR3 runs 14 residues. The V gene lost 4 bases and the J gene lost 4 bases, with 14 bases spanning the gap. Germline-derived CDR1 and CDR2 are SGHTA and FQGNSA. This CDR3 reads CASSSGRAGYEQYF. CDR3 DNA sequence: TGTGCCAGCAGCTCAGGACGGGCGGGGTACGAGCAGTACTTC.

This clonotype was seen repeatedly, ten times or more. This chain links TRBV10-3 with TRBJ2-5; D may be TRBD1 or TRBD2 (5 bases each). Trimming stripped 0 bases from V and 4 bases from J, with 6 bases between. The length of the CDR3 is 13 residues. Per germline, CDR1 ENHRY and CDR2 SYGVKD. DNA of the CDR3: TGTGCCATCAGTGAGTCGGGGGTAGAGACCCAGTACTTC. Its translation: CAISESGVETQYF.

The rearrangement links TRBV19 to TRBJ2-4, with TRBD1 identical over 10 bases. The CDR3 extends over 16 amino acids. Germline values: CDR1 LNHDA, CDR2 SQIVND (reference sequence). V lost 5 bases and J lost 5; bases outside the gene matches: 9. CDR3 in amino acids: CASSPGQGGSQNIQYF. The CDR3 DNA follows: TGTGCCAGTAGTCCCGGACAGGGGGGTAGTCAAAACATTCAGTACTTC.

With respect to this clonotype: Being one base from a much bigger clone, this may be a read error. V gene TRBV2 combines with J gene TRBJ2-5; the D gene is possibly TRBD2 (6 bases). Germline V gene sequence: CDR1 SNHLY, CDR2 FYNNEI. CDR3 size: 15 residues. The CDR3 DNA is TGTGCCAGCAGTGAAGTTGTAGCGGCCCAAGAGGCCCAGTACTTC. Translating it yields CASSEVVAAQEAQYF.

The CDR3 nucleotides are TGTGCCAGCATCCGGACTAGCGGGAGGGGGGACGAGCAGTACTTC. As protein: CASIRTSGRGDEQYF. The chain is built from TRBV6-2 or TRBV6-3 and TRBJ2-7; TRBD2 aligns across 15 bases. The CDR3 has 15 amino acids. V was clipped by 7 bases and J by 5 bases; unmatched bases: 6. Germline V lookup: CDR1 MNHEY, CDR2 SVGEGT.

This chain connects TRBV20-1 to TRBJ2-7; 10 bases map to TRBD2. The germline V gene has CDR1 DFQATT and CDR2 SNEGSKA (reference sequence). This CDR3 spans 14 amino acids. After removal of 3 bases from V and 3 bases from J, the junction contained 5 bases not matched to a gene. As DNA, the CDR3 is TGCAGTGCTAGGGGACTAGCGACCTTCTACGAGCAGTACTTC. Its translation: CSARGLATFYEQYF.

This clonotype was counted a few times. This sequence joins TRBV10-2 and TRBJ1-3; D not certain. The CDR3 is 16 residues long. Between the trimmed V and J ends, which lost 0 bases and 4 bases, there was a span of 13 bases. CDR1 WSHSY and CDR2 SAAADI come from the germline V gene. The DNA for the CDR3 is TGCGCCAGCAGTGAGTCGGGCCAGAGCGAGGGAAACACCATATATTTT. This sequence encodes CASSESGQSEGNTIYF.

This clonotype was observed at least ten times. The chain employs TRBV12-3 or TRBV12-4 and TRBJ1-5; tentative D call: TRBD1 (5 bases). Deletions cut 4 bases from V and 5 bases from J, with 9 bases between. The CDR3 covers 13 residues. The CDR3 here is CASSSGPYQPQHF. Here the CDR3 DNA reads TGTGCCAGCAGTTCGGGACCTTATCAGCCCCAGCATTTT.

This clonotype was counted ten times or more. The chain carries TRBV6-2 or TRBV6-3 and TRBJ1-2, with D unresolved. V was clipped by 0 bases and J by 7 bases, with 15 bases between them. This CDR3 is built from 15 residues. Germline CDR1 and CDR2: MNHEY and SVGEGT. CDR3 nucleotide sequence: TGTGCCAGCAGTTACTCGAGGACGGGTGCGGTTGGCTACACCTTC. Amino acid sequence: CASSYSRTGAVGYTF.

This chain links TRBV30 with TRBJ2-3; no clear D gene. CDR3 length: 13 residues. V lost 3 bases and J 5 bases, leaving 12 bases between the germline ends. Germline CDR1 reads GTSNPN; CDR2 reads SVGIG (reference sequence). This CDR3 reads CAWSDQLRDTQYF. The CDR3 bases are TGTGCCTGGAGCGACCAGCTTAGAGATACGCAGTATTTT.

Ten or more counts support this clonotype. V gene TRBV30 combines with J gene TRBJ1-1; TRBD1 is a possible D gene (6 bases). Germline CDR1 reads GTSNPN; CDR2 reads SVGIG (reference sequence). The V end lost 4 bases, the J end lost 0 bases, and 9 bases lay between the germline ends. The CDR3 length is 13 residues. CDR3 in amino acids: CAWMGHMNTEAFF. In nucleotides, the CDR3 is TGTGCCTGGATGGGACATATGAACACTGAAGCTTTCTTT.

The sample holds many counts of this clonotype. Here the CDR3 reads CASSQMREVTGELFF. The CDR3 DNA sequence: TGCGCCAGCAGCCAAATGAGAGAGGTCACCGGGGAGCTGTTTTTT. V gene TRBV5-1 combines with J gene TRBJ2-2, with D uncertain. This CDR3 region has 15 residues. Looked up from germline, CDR1 is SGHRS and CDR2 is YFSETQ. The V and J ends lost 4 bases and 4 bases respectively, with 14 bases between them.

V usage is TRBV7-2 and J usage is TRBJ2-7; D perhaps matches TRBD2 (5 bases). Trimming took 1 base from V and 3 from J, leaving 10 bases between them. Germline V gene data show CDR1 as SGHTA and CDR2 as FQGNSA. The CDR3 sequence is 14 residues long. CDR3 protein: CASSLVGRDYEQYF. The CDR3 region has the DNA TGTGCCAGCAGCTTAGTAGGACGGGACTACGAGCAGTACTTC.